Presented here are 18 T cell receptor beta chains from one specimen sequenced in a study of T cell repertoires in cytomegalovirus infection. TCRdb re-called the reads through MiXCR, storing one row per CDR3 protein. The data show about 740,000 distinct CDR3 sequences, about 30% seen once. These receptors' antigens are unknown. Sample: cultured PBMCs, taken from culture after CMV antigen stimulation. These TCRs come from a human donor in good health (CMV status not recorded). Some clones in this sample may be carry-over from other donors' samples.

The chain uses TRBV25-1 and TRBJ2-3; D unclear. Germline V gives CDR1 MGHDK, CDR2 SYGVNS. CDR3 size: 15 residues. The V gene lost 2 bases and the J gene lost 6 bases, with 15 bases spanning the gap. CDR3 nucleotides: TGTGCCAGCAGTGAAAAGAGGAGAGTAGGGGATACGCAGTATTTT. Translation: CASSEKRRVGDTQYF.

This chain links TRBV19 with TRBJ1-2; no reliable D call. There are 11 residues in the CDR3. The V and J ends lost 9 bases and 8 bases respectively, with 13 bases between them. Per the germline V gene, CDR1 is LNHDA and CDR2 is SQIVND (reference sequence). CDR3 amino acids: CASSALVGYTF. The CDR3 DNA reads TGTGCCAGCTCTGCACTAGTCGGCTACACCTTC.

This clonotype was picked up many times. This chain uses TRBV6-1 with TRBJ2-1; 7 bases agree with TRBD2. Per the germline V gene, CDR1 is MNHNS and CDR2 is SASEGT. CDR3 size: 17 residues. V gave up 3 bases and J gave up 5 bases; unmatched junction bases: 13. DNA of the CDR3: TGTGCCAGCAGTGAGAGAGCCCTAGCGGCAAGGAACAATGAGCAGTTCTTC. It codes for CASSERALAARNNEQFF.

The chain links TRBV28 to TRBJ2-5; unclear D gene. Germline V gene lookup returns CDR1 MDHEN and CDR2 SYDVKM. V was pared by 4 bases and J by 5 bases, with 26 bases between. This CDR3 has 18 residues. The CDR3 protein is CASSSPLGAGPRPETQYF. CDR3 nucleotides: TGTGCCAGCAGTTCCCCCCTTGGCGCAGGTCCAAGACCGGAGACCCAGTACTTC.

This rearrangement joins TRBV10-3 to TRBJ1-4; D gene unclear. V was trimmed by 2 bases and J by 11 bases, leaving 15 bases between them. The CDR3 is 14 amino acids. Looked up from germline, CDR1 is ENHRY and CDR2 is SYGVKD. Written as DNA, the CDR3 is TGTGCCATCAGTGAGGGCGCCTTTGGAAGGAAACTGTTTTTT. Translated, it gives CAISEGAFGRKLFF.

This clonotype has a handful of counts. The V gene is TRBV10-3, the J gene TRBJ2-5; 10 bases match TRBD2. This CDR3 is built from 14 residues. Losses at the gene ends were 6 bases for V and 1 base for J; bases not matched to a gene: 2. From germline, CDR1 is ENHRY and CDR2 SYGVKD. The CDR3 DNA is TGTGCCATCAGCCCTAGCGGGGGCCAAGAGACCCAGTACTTC. Protein sequence: CAISPSGGQETQYF.

This clonotype has only a few counts. The J gene is TRBJ1-1, the V gene TRBV12-5; 8 positions agree with TRBD1. J was trimmed by 5 bases and V by 5 bases; bases with no gene match: 10. This CDR3 contains 15 residues. CDR1 is LGHNT, CDR2 FRNRAP, per germline. The CDR3 nucleotides are TGTGCTAGTGGTCCCGGACAGGGTCGGAGAACTGAAGCTTTCTTT. Translating gives CASGPGQGRRTEAFF.

A few counts support this clonotype. This rearrangement joins TRBV10-3 to TRBJ2-7; D is uncertain. Trimming stripped 0 bases from V and 6 bases from J, with 12 bases between. Germline V lookup: CDR1 ENHRY, CDR2 SYGVKD. The length of the CDR3 is 14 residues. This chain's CDR3 is CAISESQAGFEQYF. The CDR3 nucleotides are TGTGCCATCAGTGAGTCCCAGGCAGGCTTCGAGCAGTACTTC.

The CDR3 DNA sequence: TGTGCTAGTGGTTCGGCCGGCTACGAGCAGTACTTC. As protein: CASGSAGYEQYF. The gene calls are TRBV12-5 and TRBJ2-7; D is unclear. V was cut by 4 bases and J by 3 bases, with 7 bases left in between. The germline CDR1 and CDR2 sequences are LGHNT and FRNRAP. The CDR3 has 12 amino acids.

V and J are TRBV7-2 and TRBJ2-5, with 7 positions matching TRBD2. Germline CDR1 SGHTA, CDR2 FQGNSA. This CDR3 is 16 amino acids long. The junction had 10 bases not matched to a gene; V was cut back by 1 base and J by 5 bases. The CDR3 loop is CASSLDGGGLGETQYF. The CDR3, as DNA: TGTGCCAGCAGCTTAGATGGGGGGGGGTTGGGGGAGACCCAGTACTTC.

This clonotype was seen a few times. The chain joins TRBV7-2 to TRBJ2-7; 7 bases match TRBD2. Germline CDR1 and CDR2: SGHTA and FQGNSA. V gave up 0 bases and J gave up 0 bases; unmatched junction bases: 8. The CDR3 has 17 amino acids. The CDR3 bases are TGTGCCAGCAGCTTAGCTATGTCGGGGACTATCTCCTACGAGCAGTACTTC. Protein: CASSLAMSGTISYEQYF.

This clonotype was counted only a few times. The rearrangement joins TRBV6-6 to TRBJ1-5; no firm D call. The CDR3 contains 12 residues. Trimming removed 5 bases from V and 8 bases from J, with 10 bases in between. Germline-derived CDR1 and CDR2 are MNHNY and SVGAGI (reference sequence). CDR3: CASSHDRKPQHF. The CDR3 nucleotides are TGTGCCAGCAGTCATGACCGCAAGCCCCAGCATTTT.

V usage is TRBV12-3 or TRBV12-4 and J usage is TRBJ1-3, with D uncertain. V lost 9 bases and J lost 0, with 6 bases in between. This CDR3 region has 12 residues. The CDR3 loop reads CASAYSGNTIYF. The CDR3 coding sequence is TGTGCCAGTGCATACTCTGGAAACACCATATATTTT.

This clonotype showed up many times. The rearrangement uses TRBV7-8 and TRBJ1-5, with D uncertain. The CDR3 has 15 residues. Looked up from germline, CDR1 is SGHVS and CDR2 is FQNEAQ. The ends were cut back, 8 bases at V and 2 bases at J, with 16 bases in the middle. The CDR3 region has the DNA TGTGCCAGCGCGGCCCGCATCGCGGGCAATCAGCCCCAGCATTTT. Translation gives CASAARIAGNQPQHF.

This clonotype has ten or more counts. The V gene is TRBV7-8, the J gene TRBJ1-1, with D hard to call. CDR1 and CDR2 from the germline V gene are SGHVS and FQNEAQ. The germline V and J ends were trimmed by 5 bases and 1 base, with 14 bases remaining between them. The CDR3 contains 15 residues. DNA for the CDR3: TGTGCCAGCAGCCCCACCGGGCGGGAGAACACTGAAGCTTTCTTT. Translated, it gives CASSPTGRENTEAFF.

The chain recombines TRBV10-3 with TRBJ1-4; 8 nucleotides line up with TRBD1. The CDR3 extends over 14 amino acids. Per germline, CDR1 ENHRY and CDR2 SYGVKD. V was pared by 3 bases and J by 10 bases, with 7 bases of the junction left unmatched. The CDR3 is CAISDGQGVRKLFF. The CDR3 coding sequence is TGTGCCATCAGTGACGGACAGGGTGTACGAAAACTGTTTTTT.

A remark on this clonotype: A much larger clone lies a single base off, so this may be a read error. This chain links TRBV7-2 with TRBJ2-3; 7 bases fit TRBD2. CDR1 is SGHTA and CDR2 is FQGNSA in the germline V gene. V dropped 2 bases and J dropped 6; count of bases not matched to a gene: 11. The CDR3 extends over 16 amino acids. CDR3: CASSLYSGIPGDTQYF. The CDR3 DNA reads as TGTGCCAGCAGCTTATACAGCGGGATACCGGGGGATACGCAGTATTTT.

This chain connects TRBV29-1 to TRBJ2-5; D may be TRBD1 or TRBD2 (5 bases each). V lost 7 bases and J 0 bases, leaving 12 bases between the germline ends. CDR3 length: 13 amino acids. In germline, CDR1 is SQVTM, CDR2 ANQGSEA. The CDR3 bases are TGCAGCGCCGGGGCGCGGAACCAAGAGACCCAGTACTTC. Its protein is CSAGARNQETQYF.